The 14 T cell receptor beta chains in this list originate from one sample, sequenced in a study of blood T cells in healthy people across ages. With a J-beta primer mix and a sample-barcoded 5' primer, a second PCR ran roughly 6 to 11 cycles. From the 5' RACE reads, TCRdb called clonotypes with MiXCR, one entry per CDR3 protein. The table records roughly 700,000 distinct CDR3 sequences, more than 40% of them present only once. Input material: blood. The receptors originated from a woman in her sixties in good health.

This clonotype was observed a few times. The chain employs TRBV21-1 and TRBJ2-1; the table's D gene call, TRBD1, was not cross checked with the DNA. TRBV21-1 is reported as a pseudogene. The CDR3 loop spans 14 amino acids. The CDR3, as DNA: TGTGCCAGCAGCAAAGGGTGGCATGGGGGTGAGCAGTTCTTC. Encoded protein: CASSKGWHGGEQFF.

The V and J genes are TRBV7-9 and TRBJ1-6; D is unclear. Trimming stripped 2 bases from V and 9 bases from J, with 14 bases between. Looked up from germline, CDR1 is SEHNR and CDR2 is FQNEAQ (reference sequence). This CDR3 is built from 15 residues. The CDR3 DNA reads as TGTGCCAGCAGCTTAACCGACGGTACCCGTTCACCCCTCCACTTT. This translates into CASSLTDGTRSPLHF.

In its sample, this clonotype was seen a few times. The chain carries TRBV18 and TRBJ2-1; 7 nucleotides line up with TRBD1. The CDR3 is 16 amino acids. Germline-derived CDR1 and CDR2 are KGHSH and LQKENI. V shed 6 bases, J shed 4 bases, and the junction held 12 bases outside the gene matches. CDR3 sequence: CASSPNDRVSYNEQFF. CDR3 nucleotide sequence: TGTGCCAGCTCGCCGAACGACAGGGTGTCGTACAATGAGCAGTTCTTC.

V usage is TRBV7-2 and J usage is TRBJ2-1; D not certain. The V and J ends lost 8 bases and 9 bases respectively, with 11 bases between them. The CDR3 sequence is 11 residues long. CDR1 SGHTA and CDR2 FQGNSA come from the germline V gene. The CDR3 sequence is CASGTRGEQFF. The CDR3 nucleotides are TGTGCCAGCGGCACACGAGGTGAGCAGTTCTTC.

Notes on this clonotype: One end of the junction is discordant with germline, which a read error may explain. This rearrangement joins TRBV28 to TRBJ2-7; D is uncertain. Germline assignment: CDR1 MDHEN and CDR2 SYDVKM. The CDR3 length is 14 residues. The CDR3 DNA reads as TGTGCCGGCAGGCCAGTACCGAGCTCCTACGAGCAGTACTTC. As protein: CAGRPVPSSYEQYF. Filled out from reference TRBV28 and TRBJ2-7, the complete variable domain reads DVKVTQSSRYLVKRTGEKVFLECVQDMDHENMFWYRQDPGLGLRLIYFSYDVKMKEKGDIPEGYSVSREKKERFSLILESASTNQTSMYLCAGRPVPSSYEQYFGPGTRLTVT.

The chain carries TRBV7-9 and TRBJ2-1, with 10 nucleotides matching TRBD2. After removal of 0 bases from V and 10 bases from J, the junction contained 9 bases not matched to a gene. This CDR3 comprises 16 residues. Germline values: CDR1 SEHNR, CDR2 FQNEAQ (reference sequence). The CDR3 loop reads CASSLATGTSEGEQFF. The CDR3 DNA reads TGTGCCAGCAGCTTAGCTACCGGGACTAGCGAGGGGGAGCAGTTCTTC.

The CDR3 DNA reads TGCAGTGCTAGAGATCGTCGGGGTGAGCAGTTCTTC. Encoded protein: CSARDRRGEQFF. This chain joins TRBV20-1 and TRBJ2-1; TRBD2 might be the D (5 bases). Germline V gives CDR1 DFQATT, CDR2 SNEGSKA (reference sequence). The CDR3 spans 12 residues. V was cut by 0 bases and J by 9 bases, with 9 bases left in between.

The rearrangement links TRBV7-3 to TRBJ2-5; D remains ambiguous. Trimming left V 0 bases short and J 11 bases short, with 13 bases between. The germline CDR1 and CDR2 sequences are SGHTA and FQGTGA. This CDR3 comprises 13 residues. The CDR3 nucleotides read TGTGCCAGCAGCTTAACACCGAGCACGGAGCAGTACTTC. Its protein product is CASSLTPSTEQYF.

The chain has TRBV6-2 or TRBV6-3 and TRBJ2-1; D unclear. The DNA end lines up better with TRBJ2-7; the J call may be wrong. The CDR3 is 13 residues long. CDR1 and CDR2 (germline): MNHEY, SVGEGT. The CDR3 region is CASSLESYNEQYF. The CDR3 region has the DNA TGTGCCAGCTCTCTAGAGTCCTACAATGAGCAGTACTTC.

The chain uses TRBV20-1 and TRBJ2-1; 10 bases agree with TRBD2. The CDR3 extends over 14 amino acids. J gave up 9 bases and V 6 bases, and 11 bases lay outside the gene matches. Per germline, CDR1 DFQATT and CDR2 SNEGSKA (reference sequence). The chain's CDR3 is CSARRAGGVIEQFF. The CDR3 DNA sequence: TGCAGTGCCAGGCGAGCGGGAGGGGTCATTGAGCAGTTCTTC.

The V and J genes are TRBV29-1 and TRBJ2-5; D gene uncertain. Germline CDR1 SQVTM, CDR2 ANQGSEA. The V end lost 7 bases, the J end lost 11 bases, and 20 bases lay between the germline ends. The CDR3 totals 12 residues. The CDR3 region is CSASPGYAEQYF. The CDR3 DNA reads TGCAGCGCCTCTCCCGGGTACGCTGAGCAGTACTTC.

In nucleotides, the CDR3 is TGCAGCGTTGAAGATGAGGGGGATACGCAGTATTTT. This encodes CSVEDEGDTQYF. The chain recombines TRBV29-1 with TRBJ2-3, with D perhaps TRBD1 or TRBD2 (5 bases each). The CDR3 is 12 residues long. Germline CDR1 SQVTM, CDR2 ANQGSEA. Trimming removed 0 bases from V and 6 bases from J, with 7 bases in between.

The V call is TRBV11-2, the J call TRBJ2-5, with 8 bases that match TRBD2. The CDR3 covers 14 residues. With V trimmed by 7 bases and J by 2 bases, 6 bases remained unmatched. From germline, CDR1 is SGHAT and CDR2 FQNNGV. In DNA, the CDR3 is TGTGCCAGCAAGGCGGGAGGTACACAAGAGACCCAGTACTTC. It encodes CASKAGGTQETQYF.

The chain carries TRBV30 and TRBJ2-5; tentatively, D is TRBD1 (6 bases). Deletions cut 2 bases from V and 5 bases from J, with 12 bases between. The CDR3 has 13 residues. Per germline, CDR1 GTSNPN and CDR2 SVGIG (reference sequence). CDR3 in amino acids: CAWSTGLRETQYF. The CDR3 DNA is TGTGCCTGGAGTACAGGGCTTCGGGAGACCCAGTACTTC.